A single sample is the source of the 7 T cell receptor beta chains below, sequenced in a study of radiotherapy plus CTLA-4 blockade in lung cancer. The protocol was immunoSEQ multiplex PCR, while the TCRdb copy is restricted to in-frame clones and leaves out a portion. The sample carries 65,000 to 95,000 clones, around 86% recorded once. The input for sequencing was peripheral blood, taken from a patient treated with radiotherapy plus ipilimumab. These receptors all stem from a human donor with non-small cell lung cancer who had stable disease on radiotherapy plus ipilimumab.

This clone came up a few times. The gene calls are TRBV28 and TRBJ2-7, with 8 bases matching TRBD2. Per germline, CDR1 MDHEN and CDR2 SYDVKM. This CDR3 comprises 13 residues. The V segment lost 6 bases and the J segment 4 bases; nucleotides outside the gene matches: 5. Here the CDR3 reads CASSRRGRYEQYF. CDR3 bases: TGTGCCAGCAGCCGCCGCGGGAGGTACGAGCAGTACTTC.

This chain joins TRBV7-2 and TRBJ2-5, with D tentatively TRBD1 (5 bases). The germline gives CDR1 SGHTA, CDR2 FQGNSA. CDR3 length equals 13 residues. V lost 2 bases, J lost 3 bases, and 7 bases lay in between. The CDR3 DNA is TGTGCCAGCAGCTTACGCAGGGAAGAGACCCAGTACTTC. Translation gives CASSLRREETQYF.

This clone has a handful of counts. V is TRBV15 and J is TRBJ2-1; no clear D. The CDR3 covers 14 residues. CDR1 LNHNV and CDR2 YYDKDF come from the germline V gene (reference sequence). V was cut by 2 bases and J by 8 bases, with 13 bases left in between. CDR3 loop: CATSRLTLGDEQFF. CDR3 bases: TGTGCCACCAGCAGATTAACTTTAGGCGATGAGCAGTTCTTC.

V is TRBV2 and J is TRBJ1-2, with D perhaps TRBD1 (5 bases). CDR3 length: 14 amino acids. Trimming took off 2 bases at V and 0 bases at J, with 7 bases between the two ends. Germline V gene sequence: CDR1 SNHLY, CDR2 FYNNEI. Here the CDR3 reads CASSEPGPNYGYTF. The CDR3 coding sequence is TGTGCCAGCAGTGAACCAGGGCCTAACTATGGCTACACCTTC.

The chain is built from TRBV6-1 and TRBJ2-5, with D possibly matching TRBD2 (5 bases). The germline gives CDR1 MNHNS, CDR2 SASEGT. The CDR3 runs 12 residues. V was trimmed by 11 bases and J by 1 base, leaving 11 bases between them. CDR3 sequence (DNA): TGTGCCCCGTGGAGCGGCCAAGAGACCCAGTACTTC. It yields the protein CAPWSGQETQYF.

The chain combines TRBV27 with TRBJ1-4; a possible D gene is TRBD1 (6 bases). V lost 6 bases to trimming and J lost 4 bases, with 9 bases between them. Germline assignment: CDR1 MNHEY and CDR2 SMNVEV (reference sequence). This CDR3 contains 13 residues. The CDR3 spells CASSGQYNEKLFF. The CDR3 DNA reads TGTGCCAGCAGCGGACAGTATAATGAAAAACTGTTTTTT.

The V gene is TRBV11-2, the J gene TRBJ1-2; the D gene is possibly TRBD1 (6 bases). CDR1 is SGHAT, CDR2 FQNNGV, per germline. This CDR3 is 14 amino acids long. Trimming took 2 bases from V and 6 from J, leaving 13 bases between them. CDR3 sequence: CASSLIGGPDGYTF. The CDR3 DNA reads as TGTGCCAGCAGCTTAATAGGGGGACCTGATGGCTACACCTTC.